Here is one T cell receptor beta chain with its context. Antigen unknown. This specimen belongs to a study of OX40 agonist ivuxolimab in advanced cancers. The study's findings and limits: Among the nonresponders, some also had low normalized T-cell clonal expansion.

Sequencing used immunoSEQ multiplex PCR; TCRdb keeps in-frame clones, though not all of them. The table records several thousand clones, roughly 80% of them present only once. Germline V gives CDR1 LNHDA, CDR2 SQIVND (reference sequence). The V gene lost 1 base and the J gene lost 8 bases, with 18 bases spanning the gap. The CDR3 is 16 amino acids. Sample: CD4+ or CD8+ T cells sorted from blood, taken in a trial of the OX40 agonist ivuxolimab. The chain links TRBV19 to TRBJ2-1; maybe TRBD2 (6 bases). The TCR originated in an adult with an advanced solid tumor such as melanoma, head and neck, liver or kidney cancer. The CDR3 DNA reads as TGTGCCAGTAGTATAGGCTTTAGCGGCCTAGTCTATGAGCAGTTCTTC. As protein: CASSIGFSGLVYEQFF.